The rows below give T cell receptor beta chains drawn from one sample of a study of blood T cell repertoires in COVID-19. This table comes from immunoSEQ multiplex PCR, and its TCRdb copy is limited to in-frame clones, with some not included. The sample lists around 200,000 clones; 85% to 90% were seen once. The material sequenced was peripheral blood. The receptors were gathered from a man in his forties with active or convalescent COVID-19. Both conserved end residues are part of each CDR3. The order of the fields is CDR3 DNA, CDR3 protein, D gene, clone size, J gene, V gene. D genes are given only for firm matches. Size values are once, few and many counts, or a class for expanded clones, and some rows have none.

DNA: TGTGCTAGTGGTTTGGGACAGGGCTCCTACGAGCAGTACTTC
CDR3: CASGLGQGSYEQYF
D: TRBD1
size: NA
J: TRBJ2-7
V: TRBV12-5

DNA: TGTGCCAGCAGGGCTACAACAGGGGTAGGAACTGAAGCTTTCTTT
CDR3: CASRATTGVGTEAFF
D: TRBD1
size: NA
J: TRBJ1-1
V: TRBV2

DNA: TGTGCCAGTAGGTCCGAGACTGAAGCTTTCTTT
CDR3: CASRSETEAFF
D: NA
size: NA
J: TRBJ1-1
V: TRBV19

DNA: TGCAGTGCTAGTATCCAGTCCAACTATGGCTACACCTTC
CDR3: CSASIQSNYGYTF
D: NA
size: NA
J: TRBJ1-2
V: TRBV20-1

DNA: TGTGCCAGCTCACCATTGTTAGAGACAGATACGCAGTATTTT
CDR3: CASSPLLETDTQYF
D: NA
size: NA
J: TRBJ2-3
V: TRBV18

DNA: TGCGCCAGCAGCAACGACAGGGACTATGGCTACACCTTC
CDR3: CASSNDRDYGYTF
D: TRBD1
size: NA
J: TRBJ1-2
V: TRBV5-1

DNA: TGTGCCAGCAGCTTCATACGGGACAGCACTGAAGCTTTCTTT
CDR3: CASSFIRDSTEAFF
D: TRBD1
size: NA
J: TRBJ1-1
V: TRBV7-8

DNA: TGTGCCAGCAGCTTGGATTTCTGGACTAGCACAGATACGCAGTATTTT
CDR3: CASSLDFWTSTDTQYF
D: NA
size: NA
J: TRBJ2-3
V: TRBV5-5

DNA: TGTGCCAGCAGCTCCGGACAGGGTCGGGCTGAAGCTTTCTTT
CDR3: CASSSGQGRAEAFF
D: TRBD1
size: NA
J: TRBJ1-1
V: TRBV7-2

DNA: TGCGCCAGCAGCGGCTCGGCGGTTACTAGGGGGGCCAACGTCCTGACTTTC
CDR3: CASSGSAVTRGANVLTF
D: NA
size: NA
J: TRBJ2-6
V: TRBV5-1

DNA: TGCGCCAGCAGCCAACCTCAGTGGGGGGGCGAGCAGTACTTC
CDR3: CASSQPQWGGEQYF
D: TRBD2
size: NA
J: TRBJ2-7
V: TRBV4-1

DNA: TGTGCCTGGAGTGTAGCGGGGTATTCGAACACTGAAGCTTTCTTT
CDR3: CAWSVAGYSNTEAFF
D: NA
size: NA
J: TRBJ1-1
V: TRBV30

DNA: TGTGCCAGCAGCCAGGTGCCCTTATACGAGCAGTACTTC
CDR3: CASSQVPLYEQYF
D: NA
size: once
J: TRBJ2-7
V: TRBV7-9

DNA: TGCGCCAGCAGCCAAGAGTCGAGGGTCGGGGCCAACGTCCTGACTTTC
CDR3: CASSQESRVGANVLTF
D: NA
size: NA
J: TRBJ2-6
V: TRBV4-3

DNA: TGTGCCACCAGTGATTTGAGAGACACCGGGGAGCTGTTTTTT
CDR3: CATSDLRDTGELFF
D: NA
size: NA
J: TRBJ2-2
V: TRBV24-1

DNA: TGTGCCAGCAGTTTATCTGCGGGGACAGGACTCGGCTACACCTTC
CDR3: CASSLSAGTGLGYTF
D: TRBD1
size: NA
J: TRBJ1-2
V: TRBV28

DNA: TGTGCCAGCAGACCGACAGGGGCCAACGAGCAGTACTTC
CDR3: CASRPTGANEQYF
D: TRBD1
size: NA
J: TRBJ2-7
V: TRBV12-3/TRBV12-4

DNA: TGTGCCAGCAGCTCCGGTGACAGGGTTCAGCCCCAGCATTTT
CDR3: CASSSGDRVQPQHF
D: TRBD1
size: NA
J: TRBJ1-5
V: TRBV28

DNA: TGTGCCAGCAGTGAAGCTGCGGGACAGGGGCATCAGCCCCAGCATTTT
CDR3: CASSEAAGQGHQPQHF
D: TRBD1
size: once
J: TRBJ1-5
V: TRBV6-1

DNA: TGTGCCAGCGGGAAGACAGGGAATACTGAAGCTTTCTTT
CDR3: CASGKTGNTEAFF
D: TRBD1
size: NA
J: TRBJ1-1
V: TRBV2

DNA: TGTGCCAGCAGCTCTTTCGCGGGGGGTAGGTCCTACGAGCAGTACTTC
CDR3: CASSSFAGGRSYEQYF
D: TRBD2
size: NA
J: TRBJ2-7
V: TRBV13

DNA: TGTGCCACCAGCGTCGGGACACCGAACACCGGGGAGCTGTTTTTT
CDR3: CATSVGTPNTGELFF
D: NA
size: NA
J: TRBJ2-2
V: TRBV15

DNA: TGTGCCAGCAGCTTTAGAATCAGGGGAGATAGTGAAAAACTGTTTTTT
CDR3: CASSFRIRGDSEKLFF
D: NA
size: NA
J: TRBJ1-4
V: TRBV5-5

DNA: TGTGCCAGCAGTCCCCCAGCGGGGTGGGGGGTTGGCTACACCTTC
CDR3: CASSPPAGWGVGYTF
D: NA
size: NA
J: TRBJ1-2
V: TRBV28

DNA: TGTGCCACCAGTGACCAGGACAGGGTGGGCACCGGGGAGCTGTTTTTT
CDR3: CATSDQDRVGTGELFF
D: TRBD1
size: NA
J: TRBJ2-2
V: TRBV24-1

DNA: TGCGCCAGCAGCCAAGATAGGGGGGGGACCGGGGAGCTGTTTTTT
CDR3: CASSQDRGGTGELFF
D: NA
size: NA
J: TRBJ2-2
V: TRBV4-3

DNA: TGTGCCAGCAGCTCGGACAGGGGGCCCCTCGGCGCCTACGAGCAGTACTTC
CDR3: CASSSDRGPLGAYEQYF
D: TRBD1
size: NA
J: TRBJ2-7
V: TRBV7-9

DNA: TGCGCCAGCAGCTTCGACAGGGGCGGTGAAAAACTGTTTTTT
CDR3: CASSFDRGGEKLFF
D: TRBD1
size: NA
J: TRBJ1-4
V: TRBV5-1

DNA: TGTGCCAGCAGTTTATGGACAGGCTACGAGCAGTACTTC
CDR3: CASSLWTGYEQYF
D: NA
size: NA
J: TRBJ2-7
V: TRBV28

DNA: TGTGCCAGCAGTGAATATTACTACAATGAGCAGTTCTTC
CDR3: CASSEYYYNEQFF
D: NA
size: NA
J: TRBJ2-1
V: TRBV6-1